This is a list of T cell receptor beta chains from one sample in a study of T cell responses to AZD1222 COVID-19 vaccine. Repertoires were generated with immunoSEQ multiplex PCR, while TCRdb's copy carries only in-frame clones and drops some. Of about 130,000 clones listed, roughly nine tenths are singletons. The material was peripheral blood, obtained on day 0 of AZD1222 vaccination. The receptors derive from an adult in good health. Both conserved end residues are part of each CDR3. Fields, in order: clone size, V gene, D gene, J gene, CDR3 DNA, CDR3 protein. D genes are given only for firm matches. The listing skips clone size in some rows; elsewhere it reads once, few, many or a size class.

few	TRBV19	NA	TRBJ2-2	TGTGCCAGTAGAGAATATGGGTGGGGCGAAATTACCGGGGAGCTGTTTTTT	CASREYGWGEITGELFF
once	TRBV3-1/TRBV3-2	NA	TRBJ2-7	TGTGCCAGCAGCCGACCCAACAGGACAGTTCCCCGCTACGAGCAGTACTTC	CASSRPNRTVPRYEQYF
NA	TRBV11-3	TRBD1	TRBJ1-1	TGTGCCAGCAGCCTAACATCGGACAGGGGAGAAGCTTTCTTT	CASSLTSDRGEAFF
NA	TRBV5-1	TRBD1	TRBJ2-6	TGCGCCAGCAGCTTGGCCTGGGACAGGGGAAGATCTGGGGCCAACGTCCTGACTTTC	CASSLAWDRGRSGANVLTF
NA	TRBV5-5	NA	TRBJ2-1	TGTGCCAGCAGCTTGGAGGCCAGGGGGGCCTACAATGAGCAGTTCTTC	CASSLEARGAYNEQFF
NA	TRBV19	NA	TRBJ2-5	TGTGCCAGCCGCGGCACGGAGACCCAGTACTTC	CASRGTETQYF
NA	TRBV6-2/TRBV6-3	TRBD2	TRBJ2-7	TGTGCCAGCAGTCAAGGGACTAGCGGGGACTACGAGCAGTACTTC	CASSQGTSGDYEQYF
NA	TRBV4-1	TRBD1	TRBJ1-4	TGCGCCAGCAGCCACTTCGTACAGGGGATCGAAAAACTGTTTTTT	CASSHFVQGIEKLFF
NA	TRBV19	TRBD2	TRBJ2-4	TGTGCCAGTTCCACGGCGGGAGGGCTGGGCATTCAGTACTTC	CASSTAGGLGIQYF
NA	TRBV9	TRBD1	TRBJ2-2	TGTGCCAGCAGCCCCCGACAGGGGGCGGTCGGGGAGCTGTTTTTT	CASSPRQGAVGELFF
NA	TRBV11-2	NA	TRBJ2-7	TGTGCCAGCAGCTTAGACCGGGGCGTTTACTACGAGCAGTACTTC	CASSLDRGVYYEQYF
NA	TRBV27	NA	TRBJ2-7	TGTGCCAGCAGTTCCAGGGTAAGCGAGCAGTACTTC	CASSSRVSEQYF
NA	TRBV7-2	TRBD1	TRBJ1-1	TGTGCCAGCAGCTCAGCAGGGGGCGAGGTGGAAGCTTTCTTT	CASSSAGGEVEAFF
NA	TRBV19	NA	TRBJ2-7	TGTGCCAGTAGTGCCCGTTCCTACGAGCAGTACTTC	CASSARSYEQYF
NA	TRBV29-1	TRBD2	TRBJ2-1	TGCAGCGTTGAAAGGGCTAGCGGGAGGATTGAGCAGTTCTTC	CSVERASGRIEQFF
NA	TRBV28	NA	TRBJ2-2	TGTGCCAGCAGTTTGTTCGGGGTCGGGGAGCTGTTTTTT	CASSLFGVGELFF
NA	TRBV12-3/TRBV12-4	NA	TRBJ1-6	TGTGCCAGCAGTTTAGCCCCCTCACCCCTCCACTTT	CASSLAPSPLHF
NA	TRBV18	NA	TRBJ2-5	TGTGCCAGCTCACCATCGGGCGAGACCCAGTACTTC	CASSPSGETQYF
NA	TRBV27	NA	TRBJ2-7	TGTGCCAGCAGTTTATACGAGGGTTTCGTCTACGAGCAGTACTTC	CASSLYEGFVYEQYF
NA	TRBV4-3	TRBD2	TRBJ2-2	TGCGCCAGCAGCCAAGAGGAGCGGGAGTTCACCGGGGAGCTGTTTTTT	CASSQEEREFTGELFF
NA	TRBV9	NA	TRBJ1-1	TGTGCCAGCAGCGGGAAGGGGAACACTGAAGCTTTCTTT	CASSGKGNTEAFF
NA	TRBV10-1	NA	TRBJ1-2	TGCGCCAGCAGTCTCGCTTATGGCTACACCTTC	CASSLAYGYTF
NA	TRBV30	NA	TRBJ1-6	TGTGCCTGGAGTGTACAGGGCCATTCACCCCTCCACTTT	CAWSVQGHSPLHF
NA	TRBV10-2	NA	TRBJ2-3	TGCGCCAGCGGCGTAAAAGATACGCAGTATTTT	CASGVKDTQYF
NA	TRBV21-1	NA	TRBJ1-4	TGTGCCAGCAGGGAGGGGAGGCAGGGTGGTGAAAAACTGTTTTTT	CASREGRQGGEKLFF
NA	TRBV28	NA	TRBJ2-7	TGTGCCAGCACCCCCCCTGGGGGGGCTTACGAGCAGTACTTC	CASTPPGGAYEQYF
NA	TRBV14	TRBD2	TRBJ2-1	TGTGCCAGCAGCCGGGCTAGCGGGATCGGTAATGAGCAGTTCTTC	CASSRASGIGNEQFF
NA	TRBV29-1	TRBD1	TRBJ1-2	TGCAGCGTTGAGTCCAGGGGGCGAGTTTCATGGAACTATGGCTACACCTTC	CSVESRGRVSWNYGYTF
NA	TRBV5-1	NA	TRBJ2-3	TGCGCCAGCAGCTTGCAGATCTCTAGCACAGATACGCAGTATTTT	CASSLQISSTDTQYF
NA	TRBV4-3	TRBD1	TRBJ1-2	TGCGCCAGCAGCCACCCACAGGGGGCCATCTATGGCTACACCTTC	CASSHPQGAIYGYTF
NA	TRBV7-2	NA	TRBJ2-7	TGTGCCAGCAGCACAATCCAATCCGGGGACTCAGAAGCCCACGAGCAGTACTTC	CASSTIQSGDSEAHEQYF
NA	TRBV27	TRBD2	TRBJ2-1	TGTGCCAGCAGTTTTCCTCCTAGCGGGGGGGAAACCCTAGCCTCAAATGAGCAGTTCTTC	CASSFPPSGGETLASNEQFF
NA	TRBV6-2/TRBV6-3	NA	TRBJ1-1	TGTGCCAGCAGTTACGCAGACCTTGAAGCTTTCTTT	CASSYADLEAFF
NA	TRBV19	TRBD1	TRBJ1-5	TGTGCCAGTACCCGGGACAGGGCCAATCAGCCCCAGCATTTT	CASTRDRANQPQHF
NA	TRBV5-6	NA	TRBJ2-7	TGTGCCAGCAGCGGACTGAAAAGGAGCTCCTACGAGCAGTACTTC	CASSGLKRSSYEQYF
NA	TRBV10-3	NA	TRBJ1-1	TGTGCCATCAGTGCGAAGAGTGATGGTAGCACTGAAGCTTTCTTT	CAISAKSDGSTEAFF
NA	TRBV3-1/TRBV3-2	NA	TRBJ1-3	TGTGCCAGCAGCCCCCAGCGTAGCTCTGGAAACACCATATATTTT	CASSPQRSSGNTIYF
NA	TRBV19	NA	TRBJ1-1	TGTGCCAGTAGCCTCGCCGGGAGGACTGAAGCTTTCTTT	CASSLAGRTEAFF
NA	TRBV6-5	NA	TRBJ1-1	TGTGCCAGCATTTTGCACACTGAAGCTTTCTTT	CASILHTEAFF
NA	TRBV5-1	NA	TRBJ2-1	TGCGCCAGCAGCTTCAGGGTTACCTACAATGAGCAGTTCTTC	CASSFRVTYNEQFF
NA	TRBV5-1	NA	TRBJ1-2	TGCGCCAGCAGTTTTGCCACGAAACCCCACTATGGCTACACCTTC	CASSFATKPHYGYTF
once	TRBV10-3	NA	TRBJ1-1	TGTGCCATCAGTGTGAGTCTCTACACTGAAGCTTTCTTT	CAISVSLYTEAFF
NA	TRBV30	NA	TRBJ2-2	TGTGCCTGGAGTGTACGCTGGCAGGTTTGGGGCACCGGGGAGCTGTTTTTT	CAWSVRWQVWGTGELFF
NA	TRBV20-1	NA	TRBJ2-1	TGCAGTGCTAGAGGGGAAAATGAGCAGTTCTTC	CSARGENEQFF
NA	TRBV9	TRBD2	TRBJ2-3	TGTGCCAGCAGCGCGAGGGAGGGGCCCCTGGATACGCAGTATTTT	CASSAREGPLDTQYF
NA	TRBV7-3	NA	TRBJ2-1	TGTGCCAGCAGCTTAGTCGACAATGAGCAGTTCTTC	CASSLVDNEQFF
NA	TRBV14	NA	TRBJ2-3	TGTGCCAGCAGCCACCTCCGGGACACCGCGATACCGCAGTATTTT	CASSHLRDTAIPQYF
NA	TRBV5-4	NA	TRBJ2-3	TGTGCCAGCAGCTTAAGCAGGGTGGCAGATACGCAGTATTTT	CASSLSRVADTQYF
NA	TRBV19	NA	TRBJ2-3	TGTGCCAGTAGTGACGGGGGTGGAACAGATACGCAGTATTTT	CASSDGGGTDTQYF
NA	TRBV14	NA	TRBJ2-5	TGTGCCAGCAGCCAAGACTCTCAGGGTCAAGAGACCCAGTACTTC	CASSQDSQGQETQYF
NA	TRBV21-1	NA	TRBJ1-2	TGTGCCAGCAGCAAAGCGCCAGGCTGTGGCTACACCTTC	CASSKAPGCGYTF
NA	TRBV4-3	NA	TRBJ1-4	TGCGCCAGCAGCCCCGGACAGAATAATGAAAAACTGTTTTTT	CASSPGQNNEKLFF